This TCR beta chain appears in the sequencing data of a study of blood T cells in healthy people across ages. This CDR3 has 15 residues. The V gene end was trimmed by 4 bases and the J gene end by 3 bases; junction bases not matched to a gene: 3. Germline values: CDR1 SGHAT, CDR2 FQNNGV. Then a second PCR, running roughly 7 to 11 cycles, was carried out with a sample-barcoded 5' primer and a J-beta primer mix. MiXCR, run by TCRdb on the 5' RACE reads, gives a single entry per CDR3 protein. Here the sample spans 650,000 to 700,000 distinct CDR3 sequences, about 30% being singletons. This TCR derives from a woman at least 80 years old in good health. The V and J genes are TRBV11-2 and TRBJ2-7; TRBD2 matches at 13 bases. The sample was blood. CDR3 region: CASSSGLAGNYEQYV. The CDR3, as DNA: TGTGCCAGCAGCTCGGGACTAGCGGGGAACTACGAGCAGTACGTC.